These 20 T cell receptor beta chains share one sample of origin, sequenced in a study of T cell repertoires in cytomegalovirus infection. TCRdb independently ran MiXCR on the reads; one entry per CDR3 protein. The sample shows 200,000 to 300,000 distinct CDR3 sequences, approximately 10% of them seen only once. Sequencing was performed on PBMCs. The receptors were sampled from a human donor in good health (CMV status not recorded). Some clones in this sample may be carry-over from other donors' samples.

This clonotype was counted ten times or more. V gene TRBV7-2 combines with J gene TRBJ1-4; 8 nucleotides line up with TRBD1. Losses at the gene ends were 4 bases for V and 3 bases for J; bases not matched to a gene: 7. Per germline, CDR1 SGHTA and CDR2 FQGNSA. The CDR3 runs to 16 residues. The CDR3 spells CASSSQGGVANEKLFF. In nucleotides, the CDR3 is TGTGCCAGCAGCTCACAGGGGGGCGTAGCTAATGAAAAACTGTTTTTT.

This clonotype was observed once. The chain is built from TRBV30 and TRBJ2-6; no clear D. Trimming removed 3 bases at V and 0 bases at J, with 6 bases between. Germline V CDR1 and CDR2: GTSNPN, SVGIG (reference sequence). The CDR3 is made up of 14 amino acids. CDR3 in amino acids: CAWRGSSGANVLTF. CDR3 nucleotides: TGTGCCTGGAGAGGCAGCTCTGGGGCCAACGTCCTGACTTTC. Full variable domain (rest looked up from reference TRBV30 and TRBJ2-6): SQTIHQWPATLVQPVGSPLSLECTVEGTSNPNLYWYRQAAGRGLQLLFYSVGIGQISSEVPQNLSASRPQDRQFILSSKKLLLSDSGFYLCAWRGSSGANVLTFGAGSRLTVL.

This clonotype was seen many times. The chain carries TRBV28 and TRBJ2-2; D may be TRBD1 or TRBD2 (5 bases each). Trimming removed 6 bases at V and 6 bases at J, with 17 bases between. CDR3 length equals 15 residues. The germline gives CDR1 MDHEN, CDR2 SYDVKM. The chain's CDR3 is CASRSGPRVPGELFF. The CDR3 DNA sequence: TGTGCCAGCAGGTCGGGACCCAGGGTTCCCGGGGAGCTGTTTTTT.

This clonotype was observed many times. V gene TRBV7-6 combines with J gene TRBJ1-5; tentative D call: TRBD1 (6 bases). The CDR3 totals 16 residues. The V end was cut by 6 bases, the J end by 2 bases, with 17 bases between. Germline V gives CDR1 SGHVS, CDR2 FNYEAQ. CDR3 protein: CASSSAGGAGNQPQHF. The DNA for the CDR3 is TGTGCCAGCAGTTCAGCGGGGGGCGCAGGCAATCAGCCCCAGCATTTT.

This clonotype was seen many times. V and J are TRBV7-9 and TRBJ1-5, with D tentatively TRBD1 (5 bases). Trimming shortened V by 5 bases and J by 0 bases, and 8 bases separated the two germline ends. CDR3 length: 14 amino acids. CDR1 is SEHNR and CDR2 is FQNEAQ in the germline V gene (reference sequence). CDR3 sequence (DNA): TGTGCCAGCAGCAAGACAGATAGCAATCAGCCCCAGCATTTT. This sequence encodes CASSKTDSNQPQHF.

This clonotype was counted at least ten times. The genes are TRBV9 and TRBJ2-7; the match to TRBD2 covers 8 bases. CDR1 and CDR2 from the germline V gene are SGDLS and YYNGEE. Trimming at V came to 2 bases and at J to 2 bases, leaving 6 bases not matched to a gene. This CDR3 is built from 15 residues. CDR3 loop: CASSVSGVSTYEQYF. Here the CDR3 DNA reads TGTGCCAGCAGCGTTAGCGGGGTGAGCACCTACGAGCAGTACTTC.

The gene calls are TRBV20-1 and TRBJ2-1, with TRBD2 matching over 9 bases. V was pared by 0 bases and J by 8 bases, with 5 bases of the junction left unmatched. CDR3 length equals 14 residues. Per germline, CDR1 DFQATT and CDR2 SNEGSKA (reference sequence). CDR3 DNA: TGCAGTGCTAGAGACGCAGCGGGGGGCTATGAGCAGTTCTTC. Residues: CSARDAAGGYEQFF.

Comment on this clonotype: As the CDR3 is not closed by the conserved phenylalanine or tryptophan, this likely results from a read error. The chain carries TRBV7-2 and TRBJ2-7; 9 nucleotides line up with TRBD1. The CDR3 totals 15 residues. Germline CDR1 SGHTA, CDR2 FQGNSA. J lost 4 bases, V lost 7 bases, and 11 bases had no gene match. The CDR3 loop is CASTLTGGAGYEQYI. In DNA, the CDR3 is TGTGCCAGCACCCTAACAGGGGGCGCGGGGTACGAGCAGTACATC.

The sample holds many counts of this clonotype. The V call is TRBV28, the J call TRBJ2-4; D may match TRBD1 or TRBD2 (5 bases each). Per germline, CDR1 MDHEN and CDR2 SYDVKM. V was shortened by 6 bases and J by 1 base, with 13 bases between the two germline ends. CDR3 length equals 15 residues. CDR3 nucleotides: TGTGCCAGCAGGGGAGAAGGGGAGGCCAAAAACATTCAGTACTTC. Translating gives CASRGEGEAKNIQYF.

In this sample, this clonotype turned up many times. The rearrangement joins TRBV7-2 to TRBJ1-4; D may be TRBD1 (6 bases). Between the trimmed V and J ends, which lost 3 bases and 7 bases, there was a span of 15 bases. The CDR3 extends over 15 amino acids. Germline loops: CDR1 SGHTA, CDR2 FQGNSA. CDR3 amino acids: CASSFRPGAFEKLFF. The CDR3 coding sequence is TGTGCCAGCAGCTTTCGGCCAGGGGCTTTTGAAAAACTGTTTTTT.

This clonotype was counted at least ten times. J is TRBJ1-5 and V is TRBV7-2, with D possibly matching TRBD1 (6 bases). Trimming shortened V by 2 bases and J by 3 bases, and 11 bases separated the two germline ends. CDR3 length: 15 amino acids. CDR1 and CDR2 from the germline V gene are SGHTA and FQGNSA. The CDR3 sequence is CASSLQGGFNQPQHF. CDR3 in DNA: TGTGCCAGCAGCTTACAAGGGGGTTTCAATCAGCCCCAGCATTTT.

Ten or more counts support this clonotype. The chain has TRBV11-2 and TRBJ1-1, with TRBD1 as a possible D gene (6 bases). The CDR3 contains 11 residues. Trimming pared 5 bases from V and 7 bases from J, leaving 8 bases between. Germline V lookup: CDR1 SGHAT, CDR2 FQNNGV. For the CDR3, the DNA is TGTGCCAGCAGCGGGACATTTGAAGCTTTCTTT. Protein: CASSGTFEAFF.

This clonotype was seen many times. The chain has TRBV20-1 and TRBJ1-4; no firm D call. Germline V gene sequence: CDR1 DFQATT, CDR2 SNEGSKA (reference sequence). CDR3 size: 11 residues. V was clipped by 3 bases and J by 13 bases, with 12 bases between them. Written as DNA, the CDR3 is TGCAGTGCTAGCCACCTTGATGGACTGTTTTTT. Encoded protein: CSASHLDGLFF.

The CDR3 bases are TGCAGTGCTTCCAGTCGGACCTACGAGCAGTACTTC. Residues: CSASSRTYEQYF. The chain links TRBV20-1 to TRBJ2-7; D unclear. CDR1 is DFQATT, CDR2 SNEGSKA, per germline (reference sequence). With 5 bases removed from V and 2 bases from J, the gap between germline ends came to 10 bases. This CDR3 has 12 amino acids.

This clonotype was seen many times. The rearrangement uses TRBV7-2 and TRBJ2-2; possible D gene TRBD2, 6 bases. This CDR3 region has 16 residues. V lost 3 bases and J lost 4, with 15 bases in between. Germline V CDR1 and CDR2: SGHTA, FQGNSA. As DNA, the CDR3 is TGTGCCAGCAGCTTCCACGACTGGGGAGGCACCGGGGAGCTGTTTTTT. This codes for CASSFHDWGGTGELFF. The whole variable domain, filled in from reference TRBV7-2 and TRBJ2-2, reads GAGVSQSPSNKVTEKGKDVELRCDPISGHTALYWYRQSLGQGLEFLIYFQGNSAPDKSGLPSDRFSAERTGGSVSTLTIQRTQQEDSAVYLCASSFHDWGGTGELFFGEGSRLTVL.

There are a few counts of this clonotype. The chain couples TRBV30 to TRBJ2-3, with 10 bases fitting TRBD2. This CDR3 region has 14 residues. V was clipped by 4 bases and J by 4 bases; unmatched bases: 5. Germline CDR1 reads GTSNPN; CDR2 reads SVGIG (reference sequence). CDR3 protein: CAWMKSGGADTQYF. CDR3 DNA: TGTGCCTGGATGAAAAGCGGGGGGGCAGATACGCAGTATTTT.

The rearrangement links TRBV19 to TRBJ2-1; a possible D gene is TRBD1 (6 bases). CDR3 length: 13 amino acids. Trimming removed 5 bases from V and 8 bases from J, with 13 bases in between. CDR1 is LNHDA and CDR2 is SQIVND in the germline V gene (reference sequence). CDR3 DNA sequence: TGTGCCAGTAGTGCCCGGACAGAGGATGAGCAGTTCTTC. Amino acid sequence: CASSARTEDEQFF.

The V gene is TRBV11-2, the J gene TRBJ1-2; no firm D call. The germline V gene encodes CDR1 SGHAT and CDR2 FQNNGV. V was clipped by 2 bases and J by 2 bases, with 6 bases between them. The CDR3 length is 13 residues. CDR3 region: CASSLNENYGYTF. The CDR3 bases are TGTGCCAGCAGCTTAAATGAGAACTATGGCTACACCTTC.

The chain is built from TRBV7-2 and TRBJ2-7; 7 bases match TRBD1. CDR1 SGHTA and CDR2 FQGNSA come from the germline V gene. V was pared by 4 bases and J by 2 bases, with 14 bases of the junction left unmatched. The CDR3 spans 17 residues. CDR3 sequence reads: CASSSSVETGRPYEQYF. CDR3 DNA: TGTGCCAGCAGCTCCTCCGTAGAGACAGGGAGACCCTACGAGCAGTACTTC.

This clonotype was picked up many times. This chain joins TRBV7-8 and TRBJ2-3; D possibly uses TRBD1 or TRBD2 (6 bases each). The CDR3 consists of 14 residues. Germline V lookup: CDR1 SGHVS, CDR2 FQNEAQ. The V and J ends lost 2 bases and 4 bases respectively, with 10 bases between them. The CDR3 DNA follows: TGTGCCAGCAGCTTATCAGGGGAGGCAGATACGCAGTATTTT. This translates into CASSLSGEADTQYF.